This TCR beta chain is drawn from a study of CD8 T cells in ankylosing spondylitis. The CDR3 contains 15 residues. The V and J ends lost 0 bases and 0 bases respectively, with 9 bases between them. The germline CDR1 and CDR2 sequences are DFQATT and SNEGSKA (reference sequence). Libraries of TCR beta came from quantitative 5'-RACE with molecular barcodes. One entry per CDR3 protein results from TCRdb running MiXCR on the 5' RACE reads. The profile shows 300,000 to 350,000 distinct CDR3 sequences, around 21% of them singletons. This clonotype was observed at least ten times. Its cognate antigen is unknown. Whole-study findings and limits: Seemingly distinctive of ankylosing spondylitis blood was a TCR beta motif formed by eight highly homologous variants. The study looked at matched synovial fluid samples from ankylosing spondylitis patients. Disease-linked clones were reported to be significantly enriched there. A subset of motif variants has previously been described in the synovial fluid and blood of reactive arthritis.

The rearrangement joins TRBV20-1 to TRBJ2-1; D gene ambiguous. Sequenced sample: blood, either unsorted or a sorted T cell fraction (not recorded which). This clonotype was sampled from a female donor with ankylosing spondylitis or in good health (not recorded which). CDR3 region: CSARESGGSYNEQFF. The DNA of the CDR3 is TGCAGTGCTAGAGAGTCTGGCGGCTCCTACAATGAGCAGTTCTTC.